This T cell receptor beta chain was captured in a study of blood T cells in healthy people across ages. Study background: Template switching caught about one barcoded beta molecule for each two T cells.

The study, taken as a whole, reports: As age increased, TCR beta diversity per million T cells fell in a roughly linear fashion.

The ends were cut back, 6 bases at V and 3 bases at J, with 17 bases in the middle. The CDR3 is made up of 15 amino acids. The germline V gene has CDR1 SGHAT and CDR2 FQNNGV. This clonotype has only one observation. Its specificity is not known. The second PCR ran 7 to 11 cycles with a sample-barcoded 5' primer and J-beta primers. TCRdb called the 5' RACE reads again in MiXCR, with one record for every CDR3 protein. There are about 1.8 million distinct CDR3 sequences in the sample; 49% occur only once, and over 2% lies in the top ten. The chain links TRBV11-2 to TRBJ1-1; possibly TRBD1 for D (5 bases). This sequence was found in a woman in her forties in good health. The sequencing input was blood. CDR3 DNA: TGTGCCAGCAGTTTTATTAGGGGCCATGACACTGAAGCTTTCTTT. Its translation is CASSFIRGHDTEAFF. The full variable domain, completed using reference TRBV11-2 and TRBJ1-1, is EAGVAQSPRYKIIEKRQSVAFWCNPISGHATLYWYQQILGQGPKLLIQFQNNGVVDDSQLPKDRFSAERLKGVDSTLKIQPAKLEDSAVYLCASSFIRGHDTEAFFGQGTRLTVV.